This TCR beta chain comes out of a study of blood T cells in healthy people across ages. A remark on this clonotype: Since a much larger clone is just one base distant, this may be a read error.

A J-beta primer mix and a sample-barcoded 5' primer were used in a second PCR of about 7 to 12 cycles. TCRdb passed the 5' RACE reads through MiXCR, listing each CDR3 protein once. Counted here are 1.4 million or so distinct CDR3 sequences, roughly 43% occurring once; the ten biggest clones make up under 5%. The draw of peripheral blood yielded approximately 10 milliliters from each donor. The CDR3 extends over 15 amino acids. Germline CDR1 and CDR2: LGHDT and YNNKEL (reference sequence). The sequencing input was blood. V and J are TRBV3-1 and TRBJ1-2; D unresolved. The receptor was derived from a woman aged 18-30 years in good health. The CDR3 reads CASGQVFRANYGYTF. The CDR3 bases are TGTGCCAGCGGCCAAGTCTTTAGAGCAAACTATGGCTACACCTTC. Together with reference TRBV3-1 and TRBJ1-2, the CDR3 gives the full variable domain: DTAVSQTPKYLVTQMGNDKSIKCEQNLGHDTMYWYKQDSKKFLKIMFSYNNKELIINETVPNRFSPKSPDKAHLNLHINSLELGDSAVYFCASGQVFRANYGYTFGSGTRLTVV.